This TCR beta chain was sequenced during a study of blood T cells in healthy people across ages. Study-level results: While age rose, TCR beta diversity per million T cells dropped in a roughly linear way.

In its sample, this clonotype was seen a few times. No antigen is known for it. The use of a sample-barcoded 5' primer and a J-beta primer mix characterized a second PCR of about 6 to 11 cycles. MiXCR was run by TCRdb on the 5' RACE reads, yielding one entry per CDR3 protein. Counted here are some 1,000,000 distinct CDR3 sequences, about 23% occurring once; the ten biggest clones make up approximately 0.79%. This same sample was also taken into another study, of T cells of mothers and their children. According to that study: Sample barcodes plus 2-4 random nucleotides came from the M1S primer. Mothers gave over 9 million TCR beta CDR3 reads each, and children around 3 million each.

The sequence came from a girl between 2 and 10 years old in good health. The sample consisted of blood.

The CDR3 sequence is CASSQTDRQETQYF. The CDR3 coding sequence is TGTGCCAGCAGCCAGACCGACCGCCAAGAGACCCAGTACTTC. J is TRBJ2-5 and V is TRBV3-1, with D hard to call. Per the germline V gene, CDR1 is LGHDT and CDR2 is YNNKEL (reference sequence). The CDR3 consists of 14 residues. The germline V and J ends were trimmed by 3 bases and 1 base, with 9 bases remaining between them.